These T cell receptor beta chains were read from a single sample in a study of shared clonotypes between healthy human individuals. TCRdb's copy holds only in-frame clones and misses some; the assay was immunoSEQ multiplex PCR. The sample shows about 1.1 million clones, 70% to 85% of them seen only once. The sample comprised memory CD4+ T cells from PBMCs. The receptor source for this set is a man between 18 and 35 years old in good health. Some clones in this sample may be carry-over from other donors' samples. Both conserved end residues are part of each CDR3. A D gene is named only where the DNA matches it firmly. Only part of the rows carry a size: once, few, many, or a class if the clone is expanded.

CDR3 protein: CATRGTGEETQYF; CDR3 DNA: TGTGCCACCAGGGGGACAGGGGAAGAGACCCAGTACTTC; J gene: TRBJ2-5; D gene: TRBD1; V gene: TRBV7-3; clone size: .
CDR3 protein: CASSYGSRGSYEQYF; CDR3 DNA: TGTGCCAGCAGTTACGGCTCGCGGGGGTCCTACGAGCAGTACTTC; J gene: TRBJ2-7; D gene: TRBD2; V gene: TRBV6-6; clone size: .
CDR3 protein: CASTPGLAGGISYEQYF; CDR3 DNA: TGTGCCAGTACACCGGGACTAGCGGGAGGAATTTCCTACGAGCAGTACTTC; J gene: TRBJ2-7; D gene: TRBD2; V gene: TRBV7-9; clone size: .
CDR3 protein: CASSPFGGNTDTQYF; CDR3 DNA: TGTGCCAGCTCACCATTCGGGGGGAACACAGATACGCAGTATTTT; J gene: TRBJ2-3; D gene: TRBD2; V gene: TRBV18; clone size: .
CDR3 protein: CASSLTSKETQYF; CDR3 DNA: TGCGCCAGCAGCTTGACCAGTAAGGAGACCCAGTACTTC; J gene: TRBJ2-5; D gene: .; V gene: TRBV5-1; clone size: .
CDR3 protein: CASSLEFLAGGPDVYEQYF; CDR3 DNA: TGTGCCAGCAGCTTAGAGTTTTTAGCGGGAGGACCCGATGTCTACGAGCAGTACTTC; J gene: TRBJ2-7; D gene: TRBD2; V gene: TRBV7-8; clone size: .
CDR3 protein: CASSFNTDNYGYTF; CDR3 DNA: TGTGCCAGCAGCTTCAATACAGATAACTATGGCTACACCTTC; J gene: TRBJ1-2; D gene: .; V gene: TRBV7-2; clone size: .
CDR3 protein: CASSLGPTGEAFF; CDR3 DNA: TGTGCCAGCAGCTTAGGCCCCACAGGTGAAGCTTTCTTT; J gene: TRBJ1-1; D gene: .; V gene: TRBV11-2; clone size: few
CDR3 protein: CASSLGVSGNTIYF; CDR3 DNA: TGTGCCAGCAGTCTGGGGGTCTCTGGAAACACCATATATTTT; J gene: TRBJ1-3; D gene: .; V gene: TRBV6-6; clone size: .
CDR3 protein: CAWGSLQETQYF; CDR3 DNA: TGTGCCTGGGGATCTCTACAAGAGACCCAGTACTTC; J gene: TRBJ2-5; D gene: .; V gene: TRBV30; clone size: .
CDR3 protein: CASSQDFANTPQYF; CDR3 DNA: TGCGCCAGCAGCCAAGATTTCGCCAATACCCCGCAGTATTTT; J gene: TRBJ2-3; D gene: .; V gene: TRBV4-1; clone size: .
CDR3 protein: CASSLVVGPSNHEQYF; CDR3 DNA: TGTGCCAGCAGCTTAGTAGTTGGACCCTCAAACCACGAGCAGTACTTC; J gene: TRBJ2-7; D gene: .; V gene: TRBV11-1; clone size: .
CDR3 protein: CASSRVWAGGSYEQYF; CDR3 DNA: TGTGCCAGCAGCCGAGTCTGGGCGGGGGGCTCCTACGAGCAGTACTTC; J gene: TRBJ2-7; D gene: TRBD2; V gene: TRBV7-9; clone size: .
CDR3 protein: CASSDRDRDLLNEKLFF; CDR3 DNA: TGTGCCAGCTCAGACCGGGACAGGGATCTCCTTAATGAAAAACTGTTTTTT; J gene: TRBJ1-4; D gene: TRBD1; V gene: TRBV18; clone size: many
CDR3 protein: CACRILGSPNEQFF; CDR3 DNA: TGTGCCTGCCGAATACTCGGGAGCCCAAATGAGCAGTTCTTC; J gene: TRBJ2-1; D gene: .; V gene: TRBV30; clone size: .
CDR3 protein: CASSAQGAGYEQYF; CDR3 DNA: TGTGCCAGCAGCGCCCAGGGGGCGGGGTACGAGCAGTACTTC; J gene: TRBJ2-7; D gene: TRBD1; V gene: TRBV2; clone size: .
CDR3 protein: CASSFWTGVIGELFF; CDR3 DNA: TGCGCCAGCAGCTTCTGGACAGGGGTCATCGGGGAGCTGTTTTTT; J gene: TRBJ2-2; D gene: TRBD1; V gene: TRBV5-1; clone size: .
CDR3 protein: CASSGGVLNQPQHF; CDR3 DNA: TGTGCCAGCAGTGGGGGGGTCCTCAATCAGCCCCAGCATTTT; J gene: TRBJ1-5; D gene: .; V gene: TRBV25-1; clone size: many
CDR3 protein: CASSLAGSDGTDTQYF; CDR3 DNA: TGCGCCAGCAGCTTGGCCGGGAGTGACGGCACAGATACGCAGTATTTT; J gene: TRBJ2-3; D gene: .; V gene: TRBV5-1; clone size: .
CDR3 protein: CASSAPAGGEDTIYF; CDR3 DNA: TGTGCCAGCAGTGCTCCGGCAGGGGGCGAGGACACCATATATTTT; J gene: TRBJ1-3; D gene: TRBD1; V gene: TRBV28; clone size: .
CDR3 protein: CASNTGWAQPQHF; CDR3 DNA: TGTGCCAGCAATACAGGGTGGGCTCAGCCCCAGCATTTT; J gene: TRBJ1-5; D gene: .; V gene: TRBV28; clone size: .
CDR3 protein: CASSEIRSAESSYEQYF; CDR3 DNA: TGTGCCAGCAGTGAAATAAGGTCGGCGGAGAGCTCCTACGAGCAGTACTTC; J gene: TRBJ2-7; D gene: .; V gene: TRBV6-1; clone size: .
CDR3 protein: CATSRDPGETQYF; CDR3 DNA: TGTGCCACCAGCAGAGACCCCGGGGAGACCCAGTACTTC; J gene: TRBJ2-5; D gene: .; V gene: TRBV15; clone size: .
CDR3 protein: CASSRGQGTTGELFF; CDR3 DNA: TGTGCCAGCAGCAGGGGACAGGGGACCACCGGGGAGCTGTTTTTT; J gene: TRBJ2-2; D gene: .; V gene: TRBV21-1; clone size: .
CDR3 protein: CSVGDRGTTGELFF; CDR3 DNA: TGCAGCGTTGGGGACAGGGGGACCACCGGGGAGCTGTTTTTT; J gene: TRBJ2-2; D gene: TRBD1; V gene: TRBV29-1; clone size: .
CDR3 protein: CASSATSGTYNEQFF; CDR3 DNA: TGTGCCAGCAGCGCGACTAGCGGGACATACAATGAGCAGTTCTTC; J gene: TRBJ2-1; D gene: TRBD2; V gene: TRBV9; clone size: once